These T cell receptor beta chains were read from a single sample in a study of cytomegalovirus exposure and HLA in healthy donors. TCRdb's table, derived via immunoSEQ multiplex PCR, lists solely in-frame clones and lacks some. Among some 120,000 clones listed, roughly 80% were seen once. Sequenced: PBMCs. Receptors originate from a middle-aged man in good health and CMV-seronegative. CDR3s include the opening cysteine and the closing phenylalanine or tryptophan. A D gene is named only where the DNA matches it firmly. Size values are once, few and many counts, or a class for expanded clones, and some rows have none.

v_gene	d_gene	j_gene	abundance	CDR3aa	CDR3nt
TRBV15	NA	TRBJ2-7	NA	CATSRDPQGLYEQYF	TGTGCCACCAGCAGAGATCCACAGGGCCTCTACGAGCAGTACTTC
TRBV11-2	TRBD2	TRBJ2-5	NA	CASSLEGGETQYF	TGTGCCAGCAGCTTAGAGGGGGGGGAGACCCAGTACTTC
TRBV9	NA	TRBJ2-2	NA	CASSAQLAPNTGELFF	TGTGCCAGCAGCGCCCAGCTAGCGCCAAACACCGGGGAGCTGTTTTTT
TRBV5-1	TRBD2	TRBJ2-5	NA	CASSPSGTETQYF	TGCGCCAGCAGCCCTAGCGGGACTGAGACCCAGTACTTC
TRBV19	NA	TRBJ1-1	once	CASSNRVNTEAFF	TGTGCCAGTAGTAACCGGGTGAACACTGAAGCTTTCTTT
TRBV6-5	TRBD1	TRBJ2-2	once	CASSSPGTGWTGELFF	TGTGCCAGCAGTTCACCCGGGACAGGGTGGACCGGGGAGCTGTTTTTT
TRBV2	TRBD1	TRBJ2-5	once	CASSPSRQGNQETQYF	TGTGCCAGCAGTCCGTCGAGACAGGGTAACCAAGAGACCCAGTACTTC
TRBV5-4	NA	TRBJ2-3	NA	CASSLVNPPDTQYF	TGTGCCAGCAGCTTGGTAAATCCCCCAGATACGCAGTATTTT
TRBV20-1	NA	TRBJ1-5	NA	CSANGGGTQHF	TGCAGTGCTAACGGGGGGGGTACCCAGCATTTT
TRBV6-5	NA	TRBJ2-1	few	CASSRDFYNEQFF	TGTGCCAGCAGCAGGGACTTCTACAATGAGCAGTTCTTC
TRBV28	NA	TRBJ1-2	NA	CASQTGNYGYTF	TGTGCCAGCCAAACAGGGAACTATGGCTACACCTTC
TRBV6-4	NA	TRBJ1-2	NA	CASRTNTGTSGGYTF	TGTGCCAGCAGAACAAATACCGGGACTTCGGGTGGCTACACCTTC
TRBV5-1	TRBD1	TRBJ2-6	few	CASSLGQGALAANVLTF	TGCGCCAGCAGCTTGGGACAGGGTGCTCTTGCGGCCAACGTCCTGACTTTC
TRBV28	TRBD1	TRBJ1-3	NA	CASSLGQGFSGNTIYF	TGTGCCAGCAGTTTAGGACAGGGTTTCTCTGGAAACACCATATATTTT
TRBV7-2	NA	TRBJ1-1	NA	CASSLAPRGTEAFF	TGTGCCAGCAGCTTAGCGCCGCGGGGGACTGAAGCTTTCTTT
TRBV5-1	NA	TRBJ1-2	few	CASSRGGTGYGYTF	TGCGCCAGCAGCCGGGGGGGGACGGGCTATGGCTACACCTTC
TRBV2	TRBD1	TRBJ2-7	NA	CASSVQGGEQYF	TGTGCCAGCAGTGTACAGGGGGGCGAGCAGTACTTC
TRBV27	TRBD1	TRBJ1-2	NA	CASSLAGTGVLNNYGYTF	TGTGCCAGCAGTTTAGCAGGGACAGGGGTCCTAAATAACTATGGCTACACCTTC
TRBV4-2	TRBD2	TRBJ2-3	NA	CASSQGGGTDTQYF	TGTGCCAGCAGCCAAGGGGGAGGGACAGATACGCAGTATTTT
TRBV6-1	NA	TRBJ2-7	NA	CASSGGLAEMYEQYF	TGTGCCAGCAGTGGGGGGCTAGCGGAGATGTACGAGCAGTACTTC
TRBV25-1	NA	TRBJ2-7	NA	CASSITGYEQYF	TGTGCCAGCAGTATAACAGGCTACGAGCAGTACTTC
TRBV5-1	TRBD1	TRBJ1-6	NA	CASSSGQADNSPLHF	TGCGCCAGCAGCTCCGGACAGGCGGATAATTCACCCCTCCACTTT
TRBV7-9	NA	TRBJ2-5	NA	CASTRGLQETQYF	TGTGCCAGCACCCGGGGGTTGCAAGAGACCCAGTACTTC
TRBV4-1	TRBD1	TRBJ2-1	few	CASSQPPGQGAGEQFF	TGCGCCAGCAGCCAACCCCCGGGACAGGGGGCAGGAGAGCAGTTCTTC
TRBV21-1	NA	TRBJ2-3	NA	CASIKGDTQYF	TGTGCCAGCATCAAGGGCGATACGCAGTATTTT
TRBV6-5	NA	TRBJ1-6	few	CASSYSSGDSSPLHF	TGTGCCAGCAGTTACAGTTCAGGGGATAGTTCACCCCTCCACTTT
TRBV11-2	NA	TRBJ2-1	NA	CASEEGSYNEQFF	TGTGCCAGCGAAGAGGGCTCCTACAATGAGCAGTTCTTC
TRBV4-2	TRBD2	TRBJ2-3	NA	CASSPGTSLTDTQYF	TGTGCCAGCAGCCCCGGGACTAGCCTCACAGATACGCAGTATTTT
TRBV5-4	TRBD1	TRBJ2-7	NA	CASSRGSGTGTYEQYF	TGTGCCAGCAGCCGTGGTTCCGGGACAGGGACCTACGAGCAGTACTTC
TRBV7-9	NA	TRBJ1-2	NA	CASSLSGWDYGYTF	TGTGCCAGCAGCTTATCAGGATGGGACTATGGCTACACCTTC
TRBV18	TRBD1	TRBJ2-5	few	CASSPPGDRQTQYF	TGTGCCAGCTCACCACCGGGGGACAGGCAGACCCAGTACTTC
TRBV28	TRBD1	TRBJ1-1	NA	CASSQGGQGMTEAFF	TGTGCCAGCAGTCAAGGGGGACAGGGGATGACTGAAGCTTTCTTT
TRBV30	NA	TRBJ1-3	NA	CAWSPPGLGNTIYF	TGTGCCTGGAGTCCCCCTGGGCTTGGAAACACCATATATTTT
TRBV28	TRBD1	TRBJ2-2	NA	CASRGQPQGGELFF	TGTGCCAGCAGGGGACAGCCGCAGGGGGGGGAGCTGTTTTTT
TRBV15	NA	TRBJ2-7	NA	CATSRGPLRAYEQYF	TGTGCCACCAGCAGAGGCCCTCTGAGGGCCTACGAGCAGTACTTC